This T cell receptor beta chain was recovered during a study of neurological immune-mediated disorders. This clonotype was found many times. Germline CDR1 SGHRS, CDR2 YFSETQ. V was shortened by 0 bases and J by 1 base, with 8 bases between the two germline ends. The length of the CDR3 is 14 residues. TCRdb called the 5' RACE reads again in MiXCR, with one record for every CDR3 protein. The sample yields around 50,000 distinct CDR3 sequences, about 26% seen once. This TCR was sampled from a woman between 70 and 85 years old in good health. The rearrangement joins TRBV5-1 to TRBJ2-7, with D unresolved. The sequencing input was PBMCs. This CDR3 reads CASSLGLQSYEQYF. The CDR3 bases are TGCGCCAGCAGCTTGGGCCTACAGTCCTACGAGCAGTACTTC.